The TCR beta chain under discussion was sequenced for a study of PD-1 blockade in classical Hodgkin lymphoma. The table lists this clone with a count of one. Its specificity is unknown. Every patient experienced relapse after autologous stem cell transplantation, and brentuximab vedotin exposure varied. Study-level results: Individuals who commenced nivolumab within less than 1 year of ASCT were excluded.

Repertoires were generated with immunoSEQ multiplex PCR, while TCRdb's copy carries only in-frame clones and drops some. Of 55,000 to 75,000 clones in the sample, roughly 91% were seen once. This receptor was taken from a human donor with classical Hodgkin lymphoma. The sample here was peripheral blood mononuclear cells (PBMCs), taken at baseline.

Written as DNA, the CDR3 is TGCAGCGTTGACAGGGTGGGGAATGAGCAGTTCTTC. Translation: CSVDRVGNEQFF. The J gene is TRBJ2-1, the V gene TRBV29-1; D is possibly TRBD1 (5 bases). The CDR3 covers 12 residues. V gave up 3 bases and J gave up 7 bases, with 10 bases separating them. CDR1 SQVTM and CDR2 ANQGSEA come from the germline V gene.